The present T cell receptor beta chain was sequenced within a study of cytomegalovirus exposure and HLA in healthy donors. Details on this clone: Its antigen remains unknown.

The V gene's germline CDR1 is MNHNS and CDR2 SASEGT. This CDR3 has 15 residues. The V end was cut by 6 bases, the J end by 4 bases, with 18 bases between. These donors, healthy bone marrow donors, were studied. With 60 Vbeta and 13 Jbeta primers, the PCR was carried out. In the source study's methods: An analysis that came later counted 77 million or so unique TCR beta chains, 9 million to 12 million shared. Profiling relied on immunoSEQ multiplex PCR, and the TCRdb table lists in-frame clones only, not all of them. That table furnishes V, J and clone size, whereas the DNA furnished D and trimming. This table holds 100,000 to 150,000 clones, 75% found once. Study-level points and caveats: As a later analysis revealed, the rate of TCR association differed by HLA locus, with DRB1 most and HLA-C fewest. According to the study, about 180 TCR beta chains were cytomegalovirus-associated.

The sequencing input was PBMCs. The chain couples TRBV6-1 to TRBJ1-2; D perhaps matches TRBD1 (5 bases). This TCR derives from a woman aged 45-60 years in good health and CMV-seronegative. DNA of the CDR3: TGTGCCAGCAGGCCCGGGCAGGGAGGATCCTATGGCTACACCTTC. Amino acid sequence: CASRPGQGGSYGYTF.